The 26 T cell receptor beta chains in this list originate from one sample, sequenced in a study of regulatory T cells in long-lasting Graves disease. Specified time point: newly diagnosed GD, antithyroid drugs for less than 3 months. The authors made the TCR library using RNA they extracted from PBMCs. Investigators prepared the TCR beta libraries by applying iRepertoire HTBI primers and Arm-PCR of CDR3 regions. Using its own MiXCR run on the multiplex PCR reads, TCRdb lists one record per CDR3 protein. This repertoire shows a few hundred thousand distinct CDR3 sequences, 14% found once; its top ten account for 17%. This sample also appeared in a second study, on T cells in Graves' hyperthyroidism and ophthalmopathy.

The specimen comprised peripheral blood mononuclear cells (PBMCs), sampled at new diagnosis, from a patient treated with antithyroid drugs. These TCRs come from a woman in her forties or fifties with Graves disease.

The chain uses TRBV2 and TRBJ2-5; 7 nucleotides match TRBD2. Per the germline V gene, CDR1 is SNHLY and CDR2 is FYNNEI. This CDR3 contains 16 residues. V was pared by 7 bases and J by 5 bases, with 16 bases of the junction left unmatched. CDR3: CASTESGTGGWETQYF. CDR3 nucleotides: TGTGCCAGCACCGAAAGCGGGACGGGCGGGTGGGAGACCCAGTACTTC.

This clonotype was detected only once. This is likely an artifact of a read error, given a far larger clone one base away. The rearrangement joins TRBV10-3 to TRBJ1-1, with TRBD1 as a possible D gene (6 bases). The CDR3 extends over 14 amino acids. CDR1 is ENHRY and CDR2 is SYGVKD in the germline V gene. Between the trimmed V and J ends, which lost 5 bases and 5 bases, there was a span of 15 bases. CDR3 nucleotides: TGTGCCATCAGTTACGGACAGACAAGGACTGAAGCTTTCTTT. Amino acids: CAISYGQTRTEAFF.

Ten or more counts support this clonotype. V and J are TRBV2 and TRBJ2-3; no reliable D call. Germline CDR1 reads SNHLY; CDR2 reads FYNNEI. This CDR3 contains 14 residues. V was clipped by 0 bases and J by 2 bases, with 6 bases between them. The CDR3 nucleotides are TGTGCCAGCAGTGAAGCGCTGCTCACAGATACGCAGTATTTT. This codes for CASSEALLTDTQYF.

There are many counts of this clonotype. The chain links TRBV30 to TRBJ2-1, with 10 bases fitting TRBD2. V was clipped by 0 bases and J by 3 bases; unmatched bases: 2. Germline V gene lookup returns CDR1 GTSNPN and CDR2 SVGIG (reference sequence). There are 15 residues in the CDR3. CDR3 protein: CAWSVLAGRYNEQFF. CDR3 DNA: TGTGCCTGGAGTGTACTAGCGGGACGCTACAATGAGCAGTTCTTC.

This clonotype was picked up many times. This chain joins TRBV6-1 and TRBJ2-7; D possibly matches TRBD1 or TRBD2 (5 bases each). The CDR3 spans 15 residues. V gave up 7 bases and J gave up 2 bases, with 18 bases separating them. The V gene's germline CDR1 is MNHNS and CDR2 SASEGT. The chain's CDR3 is CASNQGEMGAYEQYF. The CDR3 DNA reads TGTGCCAGCAATCAAGGGGAGATGGGTGCCTACGAGCAGTACTTC.

This clonotype has ten or more counts. The chain carries TRBV7-9 and TRBJ1-2; the D is unclear. Germline assignment: CDR1 SEHNR and CDR2 FQNEAQ (reference sequence). V was cut by 0 bases and J by 4 bases, with 6 bases left in between. There are 13 residues in the CDR3. CDR3 sequence reads: CASSLAEAYGYTF. The CDR3 DNA reads TGTGCCAGCAGCTTAGCGGAGGCCTATGGCTACACCTTC.

This clonotype was seen only a few times. This chain uses TRBV2 with TRBJ2-2; D perhaps matches TRBD1 (7 bases). Trimming shortened V by 2 bases and J by 2 bases, and 9 bases separated the two germline ends. The CDR3 has 15 residues. The germline CDR1 and CDR2 sequences are SNHLY and FYNNEI. The CDR3 DNA is TGTGCCAGCAGTGAACAGGGGGGAAACACCGGGGAGCTGTTTTTT. Translated, it gives CASSEQGGNTGELFF.

The rearrangement links TRBV7-3 to TRBJ2-3; D gene uncertain. Trimming took off 2 bases at V and 2 bases at J, with 17 bases between the two ends. The V gene's germline CDR1 is SGHTA and CDR2 FQGTGA. This CDR3 has 17 amino acids. CDR3 in amino acids: CASSLWLWEAYTDTQYF. The CDR3 DNA follows: TGTGCCAGCAGCTTATGGTTATGGGAAGCTTACACAGATACGCAGTATTTT.

This clonotype was detected ten times or more. This chain uses TRBV3-1 with TRBJ2-1; 7 bases match TRBD2. The CDR3 is made up of 15 amino acids. In germline, CDR1 is LGHDT, CDR2 YNNKEL (reference sequence). Losses at the gene ends were 1 base for V and 6 bases for J; bases not matched to a gene: 6. For the CDR3, the DNA is TGTGCCAGCAGCCAAGTAGCGGGTGTTTCCAATGAGCAGTTCTTC. Translating gives CASSQVAGVSNEQFF.

The chain has TRBV6-1 and TRBJ1-1, with D perhaps TRBD1 (5 bases). The germline V gene encodes CDR1 MNHNS and CDR2 SASEGT. The V and J ends lost 10 bases and 4 bases respectively, with 22 bases between them. The CDR3 is 15 amino acids. The DNA of the CDR3 is TGTGCCACCCAAATAGGCTTCCCCGGGGGCACTGAAGCTTTCTTT. It codes for CATQIGFPGGTEAFF.

Ten or more counts support this clonotype. The chain joins TRBV5-1 to TRBJ2-1, with 7 bases matching TRBD2. The junction had 6 bases not matched to a gene; V was cut back by 5 bases and J by 4 bases. CDR3 length equals 14 residues. Germline CDR1 is SGHRS and CDR2 is YFSETQ. CDR3 nucleotide sequence: TGCGCCAGCAGAAGACTAGCAGAATACAATGAGCAGTTCTTC. It translates to CASRRLAEYNEQFF.

This clonotype has at least ten counts. This sequence joins TRBV6-5 and TRBJ1-5; 7 bases fit TRBD1. CDR3 length: 15 amino acids. CDR1 and CDR2 from the germline V gene are MNHEY and SVGAGI. J lost 7 bases, V lost 0 bases, and 6 bases had no gene match. CDR3 sequence: CASSYSYRGDQPQHF. The DNA of the CDR3 is TGTGCCAGCAGTTACTCCTACAGGGGCGACCAGCCCCAGCATTTT.

Of note for this clonotype: A read error may explain this, as a much larger clone is one base away. Because it lacks the conserved phenylalanine or tryptophan at the end, this CDR3 is likely a read error. The V and J genes are TRBV11-2 and TRBJ2-1, with 11 bases aligning to TRBD2. The germline gives CDR1 SGHAT, CDR2 FQNNGV. The CDR3 has 14 amino acids. The ends lost 5 bases at V and 6 bases at J; junction bases unmatched: 3. CDR3 amino acids: CASSGGTSGNEQFL. In nucleotides, the CDR3 is TGTGCCAGCAGCGGGGGGACTAGCGGCAATGAGCAGTTCTTA.

This clonotype turned up a few times. One end of the junction is discordant with germline, which a read error may explain. The chain joins TRBV11-2 to TRBJ2-1; 15 bases are a match to TRBD2. The length of the CDR3 is 22 residues. Germline loops: CDR1 SGHAT, CDR2 FQNNGV. The CDR3, as DNA: TGTGCCAGCAGATTAGCTCAGACCGGGACTAGCGGGAGGAATTCTTTACCAAATGAGCAGTTCTTC. Translated, it gives CASRLAQTGTSGRNSLPNEQFF.

This clonotype was detected ten times or more. This rearrangement joins TRBV28 to TRBJ2-2; 10 bases are shared with TRBD1. Germline CDR1 MDHEN, CDR2 SYDVKM. The V segment lost 5 bases and the J segment 6 bases; nucleotides outside the gene matches: 6. This CDR3 is built from 15 residues. This CDR3 is CASSASDRGSGELFF. The DNA for the CDR3 is TGTGCCAGCAGTGCCTCGGACAGGGGGTCCGGGGAGCTGTTTTTT.

The rearrangement uses TRBV13 and TRBJ2-3; 12 positions match TRBD2. The CDR3 sequence is 17 residues long. With 0 bases clipped from V and 5 bases from J, the junction kept 6 bases outside the gene matches. From germline, CDR1 is PRHDT and CDR2 FYEKMQ (reference sequence). DNA for the CDR3: TGTGCCAGCAGCTTAGGGACTAGCGGGAGTCTTGGAGATACGCAGTATTTT. Translation: CASSLGTSGSLGDTQYF. The whole variable domain, remainder taken from reference TRBV13 and TRBJ2-3, is AAGVIQSPRHLIKEKRETATLKCYPIPRHDTVYWYQQGPGQDPQFLISFYEKMQSDKGSIPDRFSAQQFSDYHSELNMSSLELGDSALYFCASSLGTSGSLGDTQYFGPGTRLTVL.

This clonotype was detected only a few times. Written as DNA, the CDR3 is TGTGCCAGCAGCTCCCCGACAGGGATGAGGGGTGGAGCGGCTGAAAAACTGTTTTTT. Encoded protein: CASSSPTGMRGGAAEKLFF. V and J are TRBV7-9 and TRBJ1-4; 7 bases are a match to TRBD1. J lost 7 bases, V lost 4 bases, and 21 bases had no gene match. Germline V gives CDR1 SEHNR, CDR2 FQNEAQ (reference sequence). The CDR3 extends over 19 amino acids.

The chain combines TRBV7-8 with TRBJ2-7; TRBD1 is a possible D gene (6 bases). The CDR3 length is 14 residues. Trimming pared 3 bases from V and 5 bases from J, leaving 14 bases between. The germline CDR1 and CDR2 sequences are SGHVS and FQNEAQ. The CDR3 loop reads CASSFDQGSHEQYF. The DNA for the CDR3 is TGTGCCAGCAGCTTCGATCAGGGGTCCCACGAGCAGTACTTC.

Many counts were recorded for this clonotype. This chain uses TRBV5-1 with TRBJ1-2, with a tentative D call TRBD1 (6 bases). Germline-derived CDR1 and CDR2 are SGHRS and YFSETQ. Trimming stripped 1 base from V and 3 bases from J, with 13 bases between. The CDR3 sequence is 15 residues long. The CDR3 loop reads CASSLTQGFDYGYTF. CDR3 DNA sequence: TGCGCCAGCAGCTTGACACAGGGTTTCGACTATGGCTACACCTTC.

This clonotype appeared many times. The genes are TRBV5-1 and TRBJ2-1; weak D call: TRBD2 (6 bases). The CDR3 extends over 15 amino acids. The germline gives CDR1 SGHRS, CDR2 YFSETQ. V gave up 2 bases and J gave up 5 bases, with 14 bases separating them. The CDR3 loop is CASSFSGRSNNEQFF. In DNA form, the CDR3 reads TGCGCCAGCAGCTTTAGCGGAAGAAGTAACAATGAGCAGTTCTTC.

In this sample, this clonotype turned up a few times. The chain recombines TRBV2 with TRBJ2-7; possibly TRBD2 for D (5 bases). CDR1 is SNHLY, CDR2 FYNNEI, per germline. The CDR3 sequence is 14 residues long. Trimming left V 7 bases short and J 7 bases short, with 20 bases between. The CDR3, as DNA: TGTGCCAGCATCGACGGGGAGTCCTTGGGGGAGCAGTACTTC. Protein product: CASIDGESLGEQYF.

This clonotype was detected a few times. This chain connects TRBV20-1 to TRBJ1-6; D ambiguous. This CDR3 region has 13 residues. Germline V gives CDR1 DFQATT, CDR2 SNEGSKA (reference sequence). Trimming removed 6 bases at V and 5 bases at J, with 11 bases between. The CDR3 protein is CSARSGDNSPLHF. CDR3 nucleotide sequence: TGCAGTGCCCGATCAGGTGATAATTCACCCCTCCACTTT.

This clonotype was observed many times. V is TRBV7-2 and J is TRBJ1-1, with 9 positions matching TRBD1. Looked up from germline, CDR1 is SGHTA and CDR2 is FQGNSA. This CDR3 has 15 amino acids. V trimming: 6 bases; J trimming: 3 bases; junction bases outside the gene matches: 8. The CDR3 spells CASRTTGTGYTEAFF. CDR3 DNA sequence: TGTGCCAGCAGAACCACCGGGACAGGGTACACTGAAGCTTTCTTT.

This clonotype was seen many times. V and J are TRBV2 and TRBJ1-4; D might be TRBD1 (5 bases). This CDR3 is 14 amino acids long. V was trimmed by 9 bases and J by 0 bases, leaving 11 bases between them. Germline V lookup: CDR1 SNHLY, CDR2 FYNNEI. The CDR3 sequence: CASRRVTTNEKLFF. DNA for the CDR3: TGTGCCAGTCGCAGGGTCACAACTAATGAAAAACTGTTTTTT.

This clonotype was seen ten or more times. The V and J genes are TRBV29-1 and TRBJ2-3; 14 bases map to TRBD2. With V trimmed by 4 bases and J by 4 bases, 4 bases remained unmatched. There are 15 residues in the CDR3. Germline CDR1 reads SQVTM; CDR2 reads ANQGSEA. The CDR3 bases are TGCAGCGTTGGGACTAGCGGGAGGAGGGCAGATACGCAGTATTTT. Translation gives CSVGTSGRRADTQYF.

The chain joins TRBV5-1 to TRBJ1-3; D is uncertain. V was shortened by 3 bases and J by 0 bases, with 4 bases between the two germline ends. The germline V gene has CDR1 SGHRS and CDR2 YFSETQ. CDR3 size: 13 residues. CDR3 region: CASSSNSGNTIYF. CDR3 bases: TGCGCCAGCAGCTCAAACTCTGGAAACACCATATATTTT. The complete variable domain, with remaining parts taken from reference TRBV5-1 and TRBJ1-3, reads KAGVTQTPRYLIKTRGQQVTLSCSPISGHRSVSWYQQTPGQGLQFLFEYFSETQRNKGNFPGRFSGRQFSNSRSEMNVSTLELGDSALYLCASSSNSGNTIYFGEGSWLTVV.